The subject of this entry is one T cell receptor (beta chain). Its antigen target is currently unknown. The sample holds no much larger clone one base away, and base qualities are not on file. The CDR3 measures 15 amino acids from cysteine to phenylalanine. This entry keeps only the CDR3 DNA: 45 bases, framed from base 1. This sample is drawn from a study of CD8 T cells in Susac syndrome (dated by TCRdb to 2018 to 2020). With regard to the full study: Repertoire sequencing was used to test whether CD8+ T cell activation and differentiation in Susac syndrome was antigen driven. Clonality of the CD8+ T cell repertoire was compared between eleven to twelve healthy donors, some 14 Susac syndrome patients and under 19 multiple sclerosis patients. Study-wide conclusions, independent of this receptor: The number of individuals in the TCR sequencing and HLA analysis was acknowledged as relatively small.

RNA was extracted using the RNeasy kit, and roughly 0.5 to 1 microgram was reverse transcribed with random hexamers. TCR beta CDR3 regions were amplified with the immunoSEQ multiplex PCR assay covering 54 Vbeta and 13 Jbeta segments. To correct PCR amplification bias, a synthetic template baseline was used for both primer optimization and computational correction. Per the original workflow: Reads were assigned to V, D and J genes according to IMGT and analyzed in immunoSEQ Analyzer, with only productive sequences retained. Clonality was calculated as one minus the Shannon entropy normalized by log2 of the number of productive unique sequences. For each patient and control, public and private clones were evaluated among the 100 most prevalent clones. Susac-specific clones were defined as absent from healthy and MS cohorts, about 1,000 published viral clones and other ImmuneACCESS disease sequences. Using fastp trimming at Q25 and MiXCR clonotype assembly, TCRdb reanalyzed the public sequencing data and kept in-frame beta chains. Under each unique CDR3 protein, matching rows form one entry showing the most common genes and DNA. The V and J calls, along with clone size, are taken from TCRdb and not from the paper's own processing. Recorded for this sample are 20,000 to 25,000 distinct CDR3 sequences; roughly 93% of them occurred a single time. The top ten clonotypes cover less than 0.3% of the sample.

Peripheral blood CD8+ and CD4+ T cells from healthy donors, Susac syndrome patients and multiple sclerosis patients were profiled by high-throughput TCR beta sequencing. Healthy donors were included as age- and sex-matched controls. CD8+ TEMRA cells were enriched by FACS, while bulk CD8+ and CD4+ T cells were purified by magnetic negative isolation. Blood was collected in EDTA tubes and processed within 24 hours, with PBMCs isolated through density gradient centrifugation. PBMCs intended for TCR sequencing were cryopreserved in liquid nitrogen and were subsequently thawed in a 37 degrees C water bath. The sorted or isolated CD4+, CD8+ and CD8+ TEMRA cells reached a purity of at least 90%.

The sequence was obtained from a human donor in good health. The chain was built from TRBV21-1 and TRBJ1-6; TRBD1 is the table's D call, not checked against the DNA. TRBV21-1 is labeled a pseudogene. Sequenced: CD8+ T cells from PBMCs. The CDR3 region reads CASSSSGTPNSPLHF. The nucleotide sequence is TGTGCCAGCAGCTCCTCAGGGACACCGAATTCACCCCTCCACTTT.